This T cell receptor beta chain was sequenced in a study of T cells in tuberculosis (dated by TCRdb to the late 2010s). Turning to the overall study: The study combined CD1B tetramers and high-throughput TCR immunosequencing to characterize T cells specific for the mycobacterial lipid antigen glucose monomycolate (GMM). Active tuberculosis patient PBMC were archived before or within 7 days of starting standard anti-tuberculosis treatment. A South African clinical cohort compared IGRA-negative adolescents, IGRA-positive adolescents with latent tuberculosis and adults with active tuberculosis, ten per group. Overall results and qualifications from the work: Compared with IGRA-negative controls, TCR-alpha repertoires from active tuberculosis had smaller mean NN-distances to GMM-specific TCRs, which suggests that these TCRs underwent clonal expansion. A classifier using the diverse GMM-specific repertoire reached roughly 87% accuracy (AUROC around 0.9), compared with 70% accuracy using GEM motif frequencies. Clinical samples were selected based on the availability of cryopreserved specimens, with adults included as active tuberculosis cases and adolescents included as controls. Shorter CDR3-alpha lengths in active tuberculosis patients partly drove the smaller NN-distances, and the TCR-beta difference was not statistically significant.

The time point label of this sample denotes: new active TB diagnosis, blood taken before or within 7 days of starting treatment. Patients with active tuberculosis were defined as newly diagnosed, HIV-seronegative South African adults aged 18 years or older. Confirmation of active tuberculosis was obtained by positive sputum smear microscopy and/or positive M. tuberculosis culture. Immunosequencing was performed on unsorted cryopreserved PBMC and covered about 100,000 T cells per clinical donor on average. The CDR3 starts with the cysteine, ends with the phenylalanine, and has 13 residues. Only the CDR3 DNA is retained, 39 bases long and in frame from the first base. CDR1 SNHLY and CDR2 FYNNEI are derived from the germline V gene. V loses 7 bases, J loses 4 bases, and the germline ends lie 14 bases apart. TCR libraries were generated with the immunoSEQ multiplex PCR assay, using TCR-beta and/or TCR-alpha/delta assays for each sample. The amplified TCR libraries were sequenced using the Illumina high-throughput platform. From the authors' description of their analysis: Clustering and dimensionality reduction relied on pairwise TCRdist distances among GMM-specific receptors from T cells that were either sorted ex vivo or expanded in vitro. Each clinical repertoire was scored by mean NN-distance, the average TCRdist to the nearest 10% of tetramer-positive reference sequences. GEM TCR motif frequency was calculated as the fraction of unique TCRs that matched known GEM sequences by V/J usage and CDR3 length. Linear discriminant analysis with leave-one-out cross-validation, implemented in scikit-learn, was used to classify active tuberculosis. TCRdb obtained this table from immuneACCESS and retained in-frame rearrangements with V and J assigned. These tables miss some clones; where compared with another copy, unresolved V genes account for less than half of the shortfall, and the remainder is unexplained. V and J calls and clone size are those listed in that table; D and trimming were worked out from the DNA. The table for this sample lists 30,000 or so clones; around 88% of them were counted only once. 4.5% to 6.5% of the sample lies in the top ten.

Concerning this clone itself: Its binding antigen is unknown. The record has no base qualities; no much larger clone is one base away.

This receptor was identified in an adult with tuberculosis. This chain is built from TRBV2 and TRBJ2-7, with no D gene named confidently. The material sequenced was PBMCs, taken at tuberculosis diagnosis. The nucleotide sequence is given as TGTGCCAGCATCTTAATTCCCTTTTACGAGCAGTACTTC. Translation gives CASILIPFYEQYF.